This T cell receptor (beta chain) was profiled in a study of blood T cell repertoires in COVID-19 (dated by TCRdb to 2020 to 2021). As for the study more broadly: Collaborator samples came from the United States, Italy and Spain and covered acute and convalescent phases of COVID-19. Where available, HLA class I and class II types were obtained from metadata supplied by the sample provider rather than from assay-based typing. Samples were obtained from the ongoing ImmuneRACE study (first 160 participants) and from 1,254 subjects provided by 6 global collaborators. The material from the prospective study consisted of cDNA or gDNA derived from T cells, B-cell-depleted T cells, or PBMCs. The sample metadata nearly always contained a de-identified subject ID, COVID-19 status, age in years and sex. The repertoires were released in a freely available public database meant as a resource for research on the immune response to SARS-CoV-2. Subjects who had been exposed to COVID-19, were actively infected with it, or had recovered from it provided the deeply sampled blood TCRbeta repertoires that made up the dataset.

Each collaborating institution followed its own protocols to collect whole blood in K2EDTA tubes. Collaborator samples were shipped for TCRbeta analysis as frozen whole blood, isolated PBMCs, or DNA extracted from either sample type. The trim is 5 bases for V and 1 base for J, with a gap of 8 bases between the germline ends. CDR1 PRHDT and CDR2 FYEKMQ are derived from the germline V gene (reference sequence). From its cysteine to its phenylalanine, the CDR3 spans 13 amino acids. Of the read, only the CDR3 DNA is kept; its 39 bases are in frame from base 1. The immunoSEQ Assay, a bias-controlled multiplex PCR, was used to amplify TCRbeta CDR3 regions from genomic DNA. For the original study's pipeline: The number of nucleated cells in each sample was estimated from the amplification of reference gene primers within the assay. To quantify the absolute abundance of each unique TCRbeta CDR3 rearrangement, sequence reads were collapsed and filtered. For each sample, productive Simpson clonality was calculated by taking the square root of Simpson's diversity index across productive rearrangements. Sourced from immuneACCESS, this table was stored by TCRdb with only in-frame sequences that have V and J called. A share of the clones is absent; for the studies checked, an unresolved V gene accounts for under half, and the remainder has no known explanation. D and trimming were read from the DNA, whereas the V and J calls and clone size are those reported in that table. The table for this sample lists 120,000 to 150,000 clones; 84% of them were counted only once. About 7.2% of the sample is in the top ten clones.

On this clone itself: The target of this receptor is not known. No much larger clone is present one base from it, and per-base qualities are unavailable.

Broad study findings and their caveats: Clinical and demographic metadata were provided uncurated, with the amount varying by source and participant.

The sequence joins TRBV13 to TRBJ1-1; D gene: possibly TRBD1, on 6 matching bases. The sample comprised peripheral blood. The TCR originated in a woman in her forties or fifties in a cohort sampled during active or convalescent COVID-19. The nucleotide sequence is given as TGTGCCAGCAGCAGGGGACAGAACACTGAAGCTTTCTTT. It specifies CASSRGQNTEAFF. Extended through the reference TRBV13 and TRBJ1-1 proteins, this CDR3 yields the full variable domain: AAGVIQSPRHLIKEKRETATLKCYPIPRHDTVYWYQQGPGQDPQFLISFYEKMQSDKGSIPDRFSAQQFSDYHSELNMSSLELGDSALYFCASSRGQNTEAFFGQGTRLTVV.